The 2 T cell receptor beta chains below all came from one sample that was sequenced in a study of CD8+CD57+ T cells in acquired aplastic anemia. It was genomic DNA that served as the template for profiling TCR beta VDJ and CDR3. TCRdb itself ran the reads through MiXCR, one entry per CDR3 protein. This sample has some 82,000 distinct CDR3 sequences, with more than 40% found just once. Source material: sorted CD4+, CD8+, or CD8+CD57+ T cells (not recorded which) from PBMCs. The receptors shown here come from a human donor in good health, serving as a control.

The V and J genes are TRBV7-7 and TRBJ2-5, with 9 bases that match TRBD2. V was pared by 3 bases and J by 5 bases, with 16 bases of the junction left unmatched. The CDR3 is 18 amino acids. CDR1 is SSHAT and CDR2 is FNYEAQ in the germline V gene (reference sequence). The CDR3 sequence is CASSFGLATTGGRETQYF. CDR3 DNA: TGTGCCAGCAGCTTTGGACTAGCGACAACGGGGGGTCGGGAGACCCAGTACTTC.

This clonotype was counted a few times. V is TRBV30 and J is TRBJ1-3; the D gene is possibly TRBD1 (6 bases). The CDR3 covers 11 residues. Trimming took 1 base from V and 13 from J, leaving 11 bases between them. The germline V gene encodes CDR1 GTSNPN and CDR2 SVGIG (reference sequence). CDR3 sequence: CAWSEGTNIYF. In DNA form, the CDR3 reads TGTGCCTGGAGTGAAGGGACAAATATATATTTT. The whole variable domain, remainder taken from reference TRBV30 and TRBJ1-3, is SQTIHQWPATLVQPVGSPLSLECTVEGTSNPNLYWYRQAAGRGLQLLFYSVGIGQISSEVPQNLSASRPQDRQFILSSKKLLLSDSGFYLCAWSEGTNIYFGEGSWLTVV.